These 8 T cell receptor beta chains originate from one sample sequenced in a study of blood T cell repertoires in COVID-19. The data were produced by immunoSEQ multiplex PCR, yet TCRdb's version contains in-frame clones alone and is incomplete. The table has approximately 250,000 clones, 85% to 90% seen once. Sequencing input: PBMCs or T cells enriched from blood (not recorded which). These receptors originate from a woman aged 25 to 45 with acute COVID-19.

This sequence joins TRBV15 and TRBJ1-5; TRBD1 matches 10 bases. This CDR3 has 15 amino acids. The J segment lost 5 bases and the V segment lost 1 base, leaving 2 bases of the junction unmatched. Looked up from germline, CDR1 is LNHNV and CDR2 is YYDKDF (reference sequence). The CDR3 region is CATSRAGTGDQPQHF. The CDR3 DNA sequence: TGTGCCACCAGCAGAGCCGGGACAGGGGATCAGCCCCAGCATTTT. Variable domain in full (rest from reference TRBV15 and TRBJ1-5): DAMVIQNPRYQVTQFGKPVTLSCSQTLNHNVMYWYQQKSSQAPKLLFHYYDKDFNNEADTPDNFQSRRPNTSFCFLDIRSPGLGDTAMYLCATSRAGTGDQPQHFGDGTRLSIL.

This clone was found once. The CDR3 loop is CASSQVGRRLENTGELFF. In DNA, the CDR3 is TGTGCCAGCAGCCAAGTAGGTAGGAGACTAGAGAACACCGGGGAGCTGTTTTTT. This chain links TRBV3-1 (or the pseudogene TRBV3-2) with TRBJ2-2; weak D call: TRBD2 (6 bases). The CDR3 runs to 18 residues. The germline V and J ends were trimmed by 1 base and 1 base, with 16 bases remaining between them. CDR1 is LGHDT and CDR2 is YNNKEL in the germline V gene (reference sequence).

The V call is TRBV29-1, the J call TRBJ1-4; D ambiguous. The CDR3 loop spans 14 amino acids. V dropped 2 bases and J dropped 8 bases, with 15 bases sitting between them. Per the germline V gene, CDR1 is SQVTM and CDR2 is ANQGSEA. CDR3 in amino acids: CSVESGGQNEKLFF. The CDR3 DNA is TGCAGCGTTGAATCAGGTGGGCAGAACGAAAAACTGTTTTTT.

This clone has more than one count but fewer than ten. The rearrangement uses TRBV27 and TRBJ2-1; 7 bases align to TRBD2. Germline CDR1 and CDR2: MNHEY and SMNVEV (reference sequence). The J segment lost 2 bases and the V segment lost 8 bases, leaving 3 bases of the junction unmatched. The CDR3 spans 13 residues. In DNA, the CDR3 is TGTGCCAGCCAGGGAGGGCCCTACAATGAGCAGTTCTTC. This translates into CASQGGPYNEQFF.

Concerning this clone itself: The DNA is omitted, as the CDR3 cannot be located on it reliably, and the CDR3 follows TCRdb's listing. The rearrangement joins TRBV19 to TRBJ1-2; the D call of TRBD1 is as the table states it, not checked on the DNA. The CDR3 adds up to 14 amino acids, both ends counted. Germline V lookup: CDR1 LNHDA, CDR2 SQIVND (reference sequence). CDR3: CASTSGRATYGYTF.

V is TRBV3-1 (or the pseudogene TRBV3-2) and J is TRBJ2-7, with 7 bases lining up with TRBD1. The CDR3 sequence is 13 residues long. The germline V gene has CDR1 LGHDT and CDR2 YNNKEL (reference sequence). V shed 4 bases and J 5 bases; nucleotides not matched to a gene: 5. This CDR3 reads CASSPRGYHEQYF. The DNA for the CDR3 is TGTGCCAGCAGCCCCAGGGGGTACCACGAGCAGTACTTC.

This clone has only one observation. The V gene is TRBV10-2, the J gene TRBJ2-7; D not resolved. In germline, CDR1 is WSHSY, CDR2 SAAADI. V lost 0 bases to trimming and J lost 3 bases, with 12 bases between them. This CDR3 contains 15 residues. The DNA for the CDR3 is TGCGCCAGCAGTGAGTCGGCGCGGAGCCACTACGAGCAGTACTTC. It specifies CASSESARSHYEQYF.

The rearrangement links TRBV28 to TRBJ1-6; TRBD1 matches 7 bases. This CDR3 is 14 amino acids long. V lost 2 bases and J lost 8; bases outside the gene matches: 3. Germline values: CDR1 MDHEN, CDR2 SYDVKM. The CDR3 coding sequence is TGTGCCAGCAGTTTAGTCCAGGGGGATTCACCCCTCCACTTT. Protein product: CASSLVQGDSPLHF. The full variable domain, rest sourced from reference TRBV28 and TRBJ1-6, is DVKVTQSSRYLVKRTGEKVFLECVQDMDHENMFWYRQDPGLGLRLIYFSYDVKMKEKGDIPEGYSVSREKKERFSLILESASTNQTSMYLCASSLVQGDSPLHFGNGTRLTVT.